The 29 T cell receptor beta chains below come from one sample, sequenced in a study of blood T cells in healthy people across ages. Next came a second PCR, run for about 7 to 12 cycles, which used a sample-barcoded 5' primer along with a J-beta primer mix. TCRdb analysed the 5' RACE reads with MiXCR anew, one entry per CDR3 protein. The table shows about a million distinct CDR3 sequences, with just over 50% occurring only once. Material for sequencing was blood. These receptors were collected from a woman in her sixties in good health.

This chain joins TRBV29-1 and TRBJ1-2; TRBD1 matches 10 bases. CDR3 length: 12 amino acids. The V segment lost 7 bases and the J segment 7 bases; nucleotides outside the gene matches: 6. Per germline, CDR1 SQVTM and CDR2 ANQGSEA. CDR3: CSAGTGVGGYTF. DNA for the CDR3: TGCAGCGCCGGGACAGGGGTAGGTGGCTACACCTTC.

The chain links TRBV20-1 to TRBJ2-7; TRBD2 matches 10 bases. Germline assignment: CDR1 DFQATT and CDR2 SNEGSKA (reference sequence). This CDR3 comprises 14 residues. Trimming took 3 bases from V and 4 from J; bases not matched to a gene: 6. The CDR3 spells CSASHGTSVYEQYF. The CDR3 nucleotides are TGCAGTGCTAGTCACGGGACTAGCGTTTACGAGCAGTACTTC.

V usage is TRBV12-3 or TRBV12-4 and J usage is TRBJ2-3, with D possibly matching TRBD2 (5 bases). The ends were cut back, 6 bases at V and 5 bases at J, with 21 bases in the middle. This CDR3 is built from 16 residues. The CDR3 region is CASSLRSSVRQDTQYF. The CDR3 DNA reads as TGTGCCAGCAGCCTCCGGAGTAGCGTGAGACAAGATACGCAGTATTTT.

This clonotype showed up just a few times. The chain joins TRBV20-1 to TRBJ2-7; 8 nucleotides align to TRBD1. Germline assignment: CDR1 DFQATT and CDR2 SNEGSKA (reference sequence). The CDR3 loop spans 16 amino acids. The J segment lost 1 base and the V segment lost 6 bases, leaving 14 bases of the junction unmatched. The CDR3 is CSAGTGGQIESYEQYF. In DNA form, the CDR3 reads TGCAGTGCCGGGACAGGAGGTCAGATAGAGTCCTACGAGCAGTACTTC.

There are a few counts of this clonotype. The chain carries TRBV20-1 and TRBJ2-3; D unclear. Trimming cost V 6 bases and J 1 base, with 11 bases left between them. Germline V gives CDR1 DFQATT, CDR2 SNEGSKA (reference sequence). CDR3 length: 13 residues. The CDR3 here is CSALTPGTDTQYF. Here the CDR3 DNA reads TGCAGTGCCTTAACGCCTGGCACAGATACGCAGTATTTT.

This clonotype was seen just once. The rearrangement links TRBV29-1 to TRBJ2-4; tentative D call: TRBD1 (6 bases). The DNA end is a closer match to TRBJ2-7, so the J assignment may be wrong. CDR1 and CDR2 (germline): SQVTM, ANQGSEA. This CDR3 is built from 12 residues. The CDR3: CSTRTAPDEQYF. Written as DNA, the CDR3 is TGCAGCACTCGGACAGCCCCCGACGAGCAGTACTTC.

The chain is built from TRBV7-8 and TRBJ1-6; TRBD1 is a possible D gene (6 bases). The CDR3 has 16 amino acids. From germline, CDR1 is SGHVS and CDR2 FQNEAQ. The V end lost 1 base, the J end lost 7 bases, and 14 bases lay between the germline ends. The chain's CDR3 is CASSLEFRTANSPLHF. The DNA for the CDR3 is TGTGCCAGCAGCTTAGAGTTTAGGACAGCCAATTCACCCCTCCACTTT.

This clonotype was observed a handful of times. The chain recombines TRBV4-1 with TRBJ2-7, with 10 bases matching TRBD1. From germline, CDR1 is MGHRA and CDR2 YSYEKL. With V trimmed by 1 base and J by 3 bases, 9 bases remained unmatched. The CDR3 runs 17 residues. CDR3 residues: CASSQGDRGIKNYEQYF. The CDR3 DNA reads as TGCGCCAGCAGCCAAGGGGACAGGGGAATAAAGAACTACGAGCAGTACTTC.

This sequence joins TRBV10-2 and TRBJ1-2, with 12 nucleotides matching TRBD1. V gave up 6 bases and J gave up 8 bases; unmatched junction bases: 7. Germline CDR1 reads WSHSY; CDR2 reads SAAADI. The CDR3 is 14 amino acids. CDR3 DNA sequence: TGCGCCAGCAGAGGGACAGGGGGCGTTGGAGGCTACACCTTC. Amino acid sequence: CASRGTGGVGGYTF.

This clonotype occurred once. This rearrangement joins TRBV10-1 to TRBJ2-2; possibly TRBD1 for D (5 bases). The germline V gene encodes CDR1 WNHNN and CDR2 SYGVQD (reference sequence). The CDR3 consists of 15 residues. Trimming pared 2 bases from V and 1 base from J, leaving 8 bases between. In nucleotides, the CDR3 is TGCGCCAGCAGTGAGACAGGTCTGAACACCGGGGAGCTGTTTTTT. Protein sequence: CASSETGLNTGELFF.

This chain connects TRBV20-1 to TRBJ2-3; 8 bases are a match to TRBD2. The CDR3 spans 16 residues. The trim removed 5 bases at V and 1 base at J, leaving 11 bases unmatched. Germline V gene lookup returns CDR1 DFQATT and CDR2 SNEGSKA (reference sequence). The CDR3 DNA reads as TGCAGTGCTCCCCTCGGCGGGAGGTGGCGCACAGATACGCAGTATTTT. Encoded protein: CSAPLGGRWRTDTQYF.

This clonotype was seen many times. The chain uses TRBV7-2 and TRBJ2-7; no clear D. The CDR3 is 12 amino acids. Germline values: CDR1 SGHTA, CDR2 FQGNSA. V was cut by 5 bases and J by 3 bases, with 8 bases left in between. The CDR3 nucleotides are TGTGCCAGCAGCCGTGGGATCTACGAGCAGTACTTC. Encoded protein: CASSRGIYEQYF.

This clonotype was seen more than once but under ten times. The chain links TRBV6-5 to TRBJ1-4, with TRBD1 as a possible D gene (6 bases). Germline assignment: CDR1 MNHEY and CDR2 SVGAGI. Trimming removed 8 bases at V and 5 bases at J, with 9 bases between. This CDR3 has 12 amino acids. This CDR3 reads CASRTGNEKLFF. CDR3 coding DNA: TGTGCCAGCCGAACAGGGAATGAAAAACTGTTTTTT.

The chain couples TRBV9 to TRBJ2-3, with no clear D. Germline V lookup: CDR1 SGDLS, CDR2 YYNGEE. The CDR3 is 13 residues long. V was shortened by 0 bases and J by 7 bases, with 9 bases between the two germline ends. The CDR3 here is CASSVESANTQYF. The CDR3 DNA follows: TGTGCCAGCAGCGTAGAAAGCGCGAATACGCAGTATTTT.

J is TRBJ2-7 and V is TRBV12-3 or TRBV12-4; D unclear. The CDR3 runs to 14 residues. The ends were cut back, 5 bases at V and 0 bases at J, with 11 bases in the middle. Here the CDR3 reads CASSQFPSSYEQYF. CDR3 nucleotide sequence: TGTGCCAGCAGTCAGTTCCCGAGCTCCTACGAGCAGTACTTC.

The rearrangement uses TRBV10-1 and TRBJ2-3; TRBD2 might be the D (7 bases). CDR1 and CDR2 (germline): WNHNN, SYGVQD (reference sequence). This CDR3 is built from 15 residues. The ends were cut back, 4 bases at V and 2 bases at J, with 13 bases in the middle. The DNA for the CDR3 is TGCGCCAGCAGTGGAAGACGGGGGGCCACAGATACGCAGTATTTT. Residues: CASSGRRGATDTQYF.

This clonotype was observed a few times. The gene calls are TRBV7-9 and TRBJ2-3; weak D call: TRBD1 (6 bases). V was pared by 7 bases and J by 5 bases, with 16 bases between. This CDR3 is built from 14 residues. CDR1 is SEHNR and CDR2 is FQNEAQ in the germline V gene (reference sequence). This CDR3 is CASTTGPSRDTQYF. The CDR3 DNA sequence: TGTGCCAGCACCACAGGGCCTAGTAGAGATACGCAGTATTTT. Based on the CDR3 plus reference TRBV7-9 and TRBJ2-3, the full variable domain is DTGVSQNPRHKITKRGQNVTFRCDPISEHNRLYWYRQTLGQGPEFLTYFQNEAQLEKSRLLSDRFSAERPKGSFSTLEIQRTEQGDSAMYLCASTTGPSRDTQYFGPGTRLTVL.

The genes are TRBV2 and TRBJ2-1; 12 bases line up with TRBD2. V was clipped by 6 bases and J by 8 bases; unmatched bases: 5. Germline V lookup: CDR1 SNHLY, CDR2 FYNNEI. This CDR3 is built from 14 residues. The CDR3 nucleotides are TGTGCCAGCAGGACTAGCGGGAGTTACTATGAGCAGTTCTTC. It encodes CASRTSGSYYEQFF.

Concerning this clonotype: Possible read error: a much larger clone is one base away. V gene TRBV12-3 or TRBV12-4 combines with J gene TRBJ1-2; maybe TRBD1 (6 bases). The CDR3 sequence is 15 residues long. Deletions cut 3 bases from V and 10 bases from J, with 21 bases between. Here the CDR3 reads CASSLSGGGLGVYTF. The CDR3 DNA reads as TGTGCCAGCAGTTTGAGTGGAGGGGGGCTTGGCGTCTACACCTTC.

Only a few counts were recorded for this clonotype. V is TRBV12-3 or TRBV12-4 and J is TRBJ1-2, with D possibly being TRBD1 (5 bases). This CDR3 has 15 residues. Trimming cost V 3 bases and J 5 bases, with 16 bases left between them. CDR3: CASSFGSAGGYGYTF. CDR3 nucleotides: TGTGCCAGCAGTTTCGGGTCAGCGGGGGGGTATGGCTACACCTTC.

This clonotype has at least ten counts. This chain connects TRBV29-1 to TRBJ2-7; the D gene is possibly TRBD1 (6 bases). The germline CDR1 and CDR2 sequences are SQVTM and ANQGSEA. This CDR3 is 12 amino acids long. Trimming pared 6 bases from V and 0 bases from J, leaving 9 bases between. The DNA for the CDR3 is TGCAGCGTGGTAGGGGGCTCCTACGAGCAGTACTTC. Protein product: CSVVGGSYEQYF.

This clonotype was observed a handful of times. The V call is TRBV30, the J call TRBJ2-7; D remains ambiguous. Germline CDR1 GTSNPN, CDR2 SVGIG (reference sequence). The CDR3 is 12 amino acids. V dropped 0 bases and J dropped 2 bases, with 5 bases sitting between them. The DNA for the CDR3 is TGTGCCTGGAGTGTAGGAACCTACGAGCAGTACTTC. It encodes CAWSVGTYEQYF.

V is TRBV7-9 and J is TRBJ2-3, with TRBD2 matching 11 bases. Germline values: CDR1 SEHNR, CDR2 FQNEAQ (reference sequence). With 1 base clipped from V and 6 bases from J, the junction kept 12 bases outside the gene matches. This CDR3 is 18 amino acids long. This chain's CDR3 is CASSLVSGRALRFDTQYF. CDR3 coding DNA: TGTGCCAGCAGCTTAGTTAGCGGGAGGGCCCTCAGGTTCGATACGCAGTATTTT. Using reference TRBV7-9 and TRBJ2-3 for the parts outside the CDR3, the full variable domain is DTGVSQNPRHKITKRGQNVTFRCDPISEHNRLYWYRQTLGQGPEFLTYFQNEAQLEKSRLLSDRFSAERPKGSFSTLEIQRTEQGDSAMYLCASSLVSGRALRFDTQYFGPGTRLTVL.

The chain joins TRBV20-1 to TRBJ1-5; possible D gene TRBD1, 6 bases. The germline V and J ends were trimmed by 4 bases and 6 bases, with 10 bases remaining between them. There are 12 residues in the CDR3. Looked up from germline, CDR1 is DFQATT and CDR2 is SNEGSKA (reference sequence). This chain's CDR3 is CSATEGVQPQHF. The CDR3 DNA reads as TGCAGTGCTACGGAGGGGGTTCAGCCCCAGCATTTT.

The chain joins TRBV20-1 to TRBJ2-7; 8 bases line up with TRBD2. The CDR3 totals 14 residues. With 1 base clipped from V and 2 bases from J, the junction kept 4 bases outside the gene matches. From germline, CDR1 is DFQATT and CDR2 SNEGSKA (reference sequence). CDR3 loop: CSARGSGSAYEQYF. Here the CDR3 DNA reads TGCAGTGCTAGAGGAAGCGGGAGCGCCTACGAGCAGTACTTC.

About this clonotype itself: A read error may produce the germline difference seen at one junction end. The CDR3 reads CASSLASGFSYEPYF. The CDR3 DNA sequence: TGTGCCAGCAGCTTAGCGAGCGGTTTCTCCTACGAGCCGTACTTC. The chain is built from TRBV7-8 and TRBJ2-7, with a tentative D call TRBD2 (5 bases). CDR1 is SGHVS and CDR2 is FQNEAQ in the germline V gene. CDR3 length: 15 amino acids.

V gene TRBV7-8 combines with J gene TRBJ2-3; 9 nucleotides align to TRBD1. V was clipped by 5 bases and J by 1 base; unmatched bases: 4. There are 15 residues in the CDR3. Germline lookup yields CDR1 SGHVS and CDR2 FQNEAQ. The DNA of the CDR3 is TGTGCCAGCAGCGTGGGACAGGGCCGCACAGATACGCAGTATTTT. This sequence encodes CASSVGQGRTDTQYF.

This clonotype showed up just a few times. This rearrangement joins TRBV7-9 to TRBJ2-5; weak D call: TRBD2 (6 bases). Germline CDR1 reads SEHNR; CDR2 reads FQNEAQ (reference sequence). This CDR3 spans 17 amino acids. V lost 5 bases and J lost 1, with 20 bases in between. In DNA, the CDR3 is TGTGCCAGCAGCACGATGCCTAGGAGGGCACTCCAAGAGACCCAGTACTTC. Encoded protein: CASSTMPRRALQETQYF. Using reference TRBV7-9 and TRBJ2-5 for the parts outside the CDR3, the full variable domain is DTGVSQNPRHKITKRGQNVTFRCDPISEHNRLYWYRQTLGQGPEFLTYFQNEAQLEKSRLLSDRFSAERPKGSFSTLEIQRTEQGDSAMYLCASSTMPRRALQETQYFGPGTRLLVL.

This clonotype has more than one count but fewer than ten. The chain couples TRBV28 to TRBJ1-4; TRBD1 agrees at 8 bases. The V gene end was trimmed by 3 bases and the J gene end by 2 bases; junction bases not matched to a gene: 14. This CDR3 has 19 amino acids. Per the germline V gene, CDR1 is MDHEN and CDR2 is SYDVKM. In DNA, the CDR3 is TGTGCCAGCAGTTTTCCCCAGGGGGCCCGGCTTCCCACTAATGAAAAACTGTTTTTT. Protein sequence: CASSFPQGARLPTNEKLFF.